The clone carrying this T cell receptor (beta chain) qualifies as medium-sized. This CDR3 contains 13 residues. V lost 8 bases and J lost 4, with 12 bases in between. This sample is drawn from a study of tumor-infiltrating lymphocytes in oesophageal squamous cell carcinoma. TCRdb reprocessed the PCR reads with MiXCR, giving one entry per CDR3 protein. The sample has about 19,000 distinct CDR3 sequences; approximately 40% are singletons. Specimen: blood. The sequence was collected from a male donor with esophageal squamous cell carcinoma. This chain links TRBV12-3 or TRBV12-4 with TRBJ2-1, with a possible D match to TRBD1 (6 bases). The CDR3 DNA sequence: TGTGCCAGCGGGCGGACAGTTTACAATGAGCAGTTCTTC. Its protein is CASGRTVYNEQFF.